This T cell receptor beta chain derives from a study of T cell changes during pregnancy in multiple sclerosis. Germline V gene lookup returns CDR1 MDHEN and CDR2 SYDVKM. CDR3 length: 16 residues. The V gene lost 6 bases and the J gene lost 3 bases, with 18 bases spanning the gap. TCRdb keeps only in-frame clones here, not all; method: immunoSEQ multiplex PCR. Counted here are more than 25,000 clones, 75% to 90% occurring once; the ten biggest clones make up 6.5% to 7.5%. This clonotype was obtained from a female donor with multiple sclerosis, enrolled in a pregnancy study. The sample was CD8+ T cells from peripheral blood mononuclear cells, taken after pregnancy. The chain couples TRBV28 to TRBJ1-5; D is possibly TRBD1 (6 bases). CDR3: CASSPHSTGYNQPQHF. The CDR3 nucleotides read TGTGCCAGCAGCCCGCATTCGACAGGCTACAATCAGCCCCAGCATTTT.